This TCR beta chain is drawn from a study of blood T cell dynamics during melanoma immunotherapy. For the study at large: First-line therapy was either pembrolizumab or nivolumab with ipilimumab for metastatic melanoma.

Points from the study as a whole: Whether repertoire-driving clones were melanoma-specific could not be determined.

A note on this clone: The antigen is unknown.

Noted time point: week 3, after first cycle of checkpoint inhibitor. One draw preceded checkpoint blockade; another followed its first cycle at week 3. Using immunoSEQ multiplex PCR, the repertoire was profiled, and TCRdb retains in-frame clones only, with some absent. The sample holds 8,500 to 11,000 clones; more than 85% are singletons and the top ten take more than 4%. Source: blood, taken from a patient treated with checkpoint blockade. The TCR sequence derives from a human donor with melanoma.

DNA for the CDR3: TGTGCCAGCAGCTTAGCGCCCGAAGAGACCCAGTACTTC. Its protein product is CASSLAPEETQYF. The J gene is TRBJ2-5, the V gene TRBV7-9; no firm D call. Germline V lookup: CDR1 SEHNR, CDR2 FQNEAQ (reference sequence). Trimming took 0 bases from V and 3 from J, leaving 5 bases between them. CDR3 length equals 13 residues.